The T cell receptor (beta chain) described here comes from a study of response to subunit inactivated influenza vaccine. This clonotype was seen ten or more times. Its antigen remains unknown. General study findings and limits: Authors suggested few new T cells are recruited by each seasonal influenza vaccination.

TCRdb recomputed calls from the RT-PCR reads with MiXCR, one row per CDR3 protein. The sample lists hundreds of thousands of distinct CDR3 sequences; approximately 15% were seen once. The V gene's germline CDR1 is SGHKS and CDR2 YYEKEE (reference sequence). This CDR3 comprises 13 residues. Trimming stripped 0 bases from V and 6 bases from J, with 10 bases between. The sample here was PBMCs from blood, taken less than 15 days before vaccination. The TCR was taken from a man aged 45-60 years who received an inactivated influenza vaccine. The genes are TRBV5-5 and TRBJ2-7; D possibly uses TRBD1 or TRBD2 (5 bases each). The CDR3 nucleotides read TGTGCCAGCAGCTTGGTTGTCGGGACCGAGCAGTACTTC. Translating gives CASSLVVGTEQYF.